This T cell receptor (beta chain) was captured in a study of blood T cell repertoires in COVID-19. Germline-derived CDR1 and CDR2 are SGHTA and FQGTGA. Unmatched junction bases numbered 4, after V lost 0 bases and J lost 7 bases. This CDR3 has 15 residues. The assay was immunoSEQ multiplex PCR, and TCRdb's table has in-frame clones only and misses some. The table has some 120,000 clones, roughly 90% seen once. The genes are TRBV7-3 and TRBJ2-1, with 9 bases fitting TRBD2. The clonotype was recovered from a man in his 60s with COVID-19, enrolled during active disease. Sequencing input: peripheral blood. For the CDR3, the DNA is TGTGCCAGCAGCTTAACTAGCGGGAGTGGGAATGAGCAGTTCTTC. Protein: CASSLTSGSGNEQFF.